These 14 T cell receptor beta chains were all obtained from the same sample, sequenced in a study of T cell changes during pregnancy in multiple sclerosis. Sequencing used immunoSEQ multiplex PCR; TCRdb keeps in-frame clones, though not all of them. The data hold about 36,000 clones, with around 93% observed a single time. The source was CD4+ T cells from peripheral blood mononuclear cells, collected in the third trimester of pregnancy. These receptors were collected from a female donor in good health, enrolled as a control in a pregnancy study.

V and J are TRBV7-2 and TRBJ2-7; D might be TRBD1 (7 bases). CDR3 size: 15 residues. Germline CDR1 reads SGHTA; CDR2 reads FQGNSA. Trimming cost V 4 bases and J 1 base, with 14 bases left between them. The CDR3 nucleotides are TGTGCCAGCAGCTCTACGACAGGGAGGTCCTACGAGCAGTACTTC. The encoded protein is CASSSTTGRSYEQYF.

The chain joins TRBV5-5 to TRBJ2-5, with a possible D match to TRBD2 (5 bases). The CDR3 is 14 residues long. CDR1 and CDR2 (germline): SGHKS, YYEKEE (reference sequence). Deletions cut 0 bases from V and 6 bases from J, with 12 bases between. The CDR3 loop is CASSLEPGMQTQYF. Here the CDR3 DNA reads TGTGCCAGCAGCTTGGAACCGGGGATGCAGACCCAGTACTTC. The whole variable domain, remainder taken from reference TRBV5-5 and TRBJ2-5, is DAGVTQSPTHLIKTRGQQVTLRCSPISGHKSVSWYQQVLGQGPQFIFQYYEKEERGRGNFPDRFSARQFPNYSSELNVNALLLGDSALYLCASSLEPGMQTQYFGPGTRLLVL.

The chain couples TRBV5-1 to TRBJ2-7; 11 nucleotides line up with TRBD1. CDR3 size: 14 residues. Per the germline V gene, CDR1 is SGHRS and CDR2 is YFSETQ. With V trimmed by 4 bases and J by 6 bases, 6 bases remained unmatched. CDR3 nucleotide sequence: TGCGCCAGCAGCCCCGGGACAGGGGGACTCGAGCAGTACTTC. It specifies CASSPGTGGLEQYF.

J is TRBJ1-2 and V is TRBV28; weak D call: TRBD1 (6 bases). The CDR3 runs 14 residues. The V gene's germline CDR1 is MDHEN and CDR2 SYDVKM. V lost 1 base and J lost 12, with 18 bases in between. CDR3 in amino acids: CASSLYRDIPPDTF. CDR3 DNA sequence: TGTGCCAGCAGTTTATACCGGGACATTCCTCCTGACACCTTC.

V and J are TRBV19 and TRBJ1-2, with TRBD1 matching 8 bases. The V and J ends lost 7 bases and 4 bases, in that order; junction bases with no gene match: 11. Germline V CDR1 and CDR2: LNHDA, SQIVND (reference sequence). There are 15 residues in the CDR3. DNA for the CDR3: TGTGCCAGTACCATAGGACAGGGAAAGTCCTATGGCTACACCTTC. It codes for CASTIGQGKSYGYTF.

The chain combines TRBV9 with TRBJ1-1; D not resolved. This CDR3 has 13 amino acids. Germline V gene data show CDR1 as SGDLS and CDR2 as YYNGEE. V dropped 3 bases and J dropped 0 bases, with 6 bases sitting between them. The CDR3 loop is CASSANMNTEAFF. CDR3 DNA: TGTGCCAGCAGCGCAAACATGAACACTGAAGCTTTCTTT.

This rearrangement joins TRBV28 to TRBJ2-3; 9 nucleotides line up with TRBD1. The germline V gene encodes CDR1 MDHEN and CDR2 SYDVKM. The CDR3 is 16 residues long. The ends lost 2 bases at V and 3 bases at J; junction bases unmatched: 6. CDR3 DNA: TGTGCCAGCAGTTTAATTACCGGGACAGGGACAGATACGCAGTATTTT. This translates into CASSLITGTGTDTQYF. Supplemented by reference TRBV28 and TRBJ2-3, the full variable domain reads DVKVTQSSRYLVKRTGEKVFLECVQDMDHENMFWYRQDPGLGLRLIYFSYDVKMKEKGDIPEGYSVSREKKERFSLILESASTNQTSMYLCASSLITGTGTDTQYFGPGTRLTVL.

On this clone: The sample carries other DNA sequences with the same CDR3. This chain connects TRBV7-9 to TRBJ1-2; a weak D match, TRBD1 (5 bases). V was cut by 6 bases and J by 4 bases, with 9 bases left in between. The CDR3 covers 12 residues. In germline, CDR1 is SEHNR, CDR2 FQNEAQ (reference sequence). The CDR3 DNA sequence: TGTGCCAGCAGGGGGCAAGGCTATGGCTACACCTTC. As protein: CASRGQGYGYTF.

V and J are TRBV4-3 and TRBJ1-3; 10 nucleotides line up with TRBD1. CDR3 length: 18 residues. Unmatched junction bases numbered 10, after V lost 4 bases and J lost 1 base. Germline lookup yields CDR1 LGHNA and CDR2 YSLEER. The CDR3 loop is CASSPNSGTGVSGNTIYF. The CDR3 DNA reads as TGCGCCAGCAGCCCGAACTCCGGGACAGGGGTATCTGGAAACACCATATATTTT.

The chain couples TRBV7-2 to TRBJ2-5; 8 nucleotides align to TRBD1. The CDR3 totals 13 residues. J was trimmed by 4 bases and V by 4 bases; bases with no gene match: 2. Germline CDR1 SGHTA, CDR2 FQGNSA. This CDR3 is CASSSDRGETQYF. As DNA, the CDR3 is TGTGCCAGCAGCTCCGACAGGGGAGAGACCCAGTACTTC. The full variable domain, rest sourced from reference TRBV7-2 and TRBJ2-5, is GAGVSQSPSNKVTEKGKDVELRCDPISGHTALYWYRQSLGQGLEFLIYFQGNSAPDKSGLPSDRFSAERTGGSVSTLTIQRTQQEDSAVYLCASSSDRGETQYFGPGTRLLVL.

A remark on this clone: Germline is not matched at one junction end, which may reflect a read error. The chain links TRBV7-7 to TRBJ2-2; the match to TRBD1 covers 7 bases. The CDR3 loop spans 13 amino acids. Per the germline V gene, CDR1 is SSHAT and CDR2 is FNYEAQ (reference sequence). DNA for the CDR3: TGTGCTAGCAGCTTGGGACAGACCGGGGAGCTGTTTTTT. Translation: CASSLGQTGELFF.

The chain has TRBV28 and TRBJ2-5; 8 nucleotides agree with TRBD2. This CDR3 region has 15 residues. Per the germline V gene, CDR1 is MDHEN and CDR2 is SYDVKM. The V gene end was trimmed by 7 bases and the J gene end by 3 bases; junction bases not matched to a gene: 10. The CDR3 protein is CASNTAGAREETQYF. The CDR3 bases are TGTGCCAGCAACACAGCGGGGGCACGGGAAGAGACCCAGTACTTC.

This rearrangement joins TRBV7-2 to TRBJ1-1; no reliable D call. V lost 3 bases, J lost 4 bases, and 12 bases lay in between. Germline V gives CDR1 SGHTA, CDR2 FQGNSA. The CDR3 contains 14 residues. CDR3 region: CASSFLPGITEAFF. CDR3 DNA sequence: TGTGCCAGCAGCTTTCTGCCGGGTATCACTGAAGCTTTCTTT.

This chain uses TRBV6-6 with TRBJ2-1; 9 nucleotides agree with TRBD2. The CDR3 is 14 amino acids. CDR1 is MNHNY, CDR2 SVGAGI, per germline (reference sequence). V lost 5 bases, J lost 7 bases, and 6 bases stayed unmatched. CDR3 nucleotide sequence: TGTGCCAGCAGTAAAAGCGGGGGGCGGAATGAGCAGTTCTTC. Protein product: CASSKSGGRNEQFF.